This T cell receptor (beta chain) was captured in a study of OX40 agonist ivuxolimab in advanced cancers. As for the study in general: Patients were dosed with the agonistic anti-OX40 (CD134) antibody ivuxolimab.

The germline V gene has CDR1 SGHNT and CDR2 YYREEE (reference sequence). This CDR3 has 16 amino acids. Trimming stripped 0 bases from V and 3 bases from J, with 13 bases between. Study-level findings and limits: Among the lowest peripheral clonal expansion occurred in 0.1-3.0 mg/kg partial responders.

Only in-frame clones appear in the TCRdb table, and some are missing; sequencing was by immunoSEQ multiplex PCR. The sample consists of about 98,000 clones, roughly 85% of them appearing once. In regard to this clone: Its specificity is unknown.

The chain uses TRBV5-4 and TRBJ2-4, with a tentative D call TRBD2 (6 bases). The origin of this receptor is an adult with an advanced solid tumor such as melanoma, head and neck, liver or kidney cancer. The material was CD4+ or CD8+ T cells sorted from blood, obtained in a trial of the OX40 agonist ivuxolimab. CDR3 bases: TGTGCCAGCAGCTTGGGAGGACCGGGAGACAAAAACATTCAGTACTTC. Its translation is CASSLGGPGDKNIQYF.